The 8 T cell receptor beta chains below come from one sample, sequenced in a study of OX40 agonist ivuxolimab in advanced cancers. Libraries were prepared through the immunoSEQ multiplex PCR assay. The immuneACCESS repertoire file appears here via TCRdb, limited to in-frame rearrangements. These files lack a portion of the clones; in checked studies, under half of the deficit traces to unresolved V genes, and the cause of the others is not known. The sample includes more than 70,000 clones, with 80% to 90% observed a single time. Roughly 10% of the sample comes from the top ten. The material sequenced was CD4+ or CD8+ T cells sorted from blood, taken in a trial of the OX40 agonist ivuxolimab. The source is an adult with an advanced solid tumor such as melanoma, head and neck, liver or kidney cancer.

This clone was found once. The gene calls are TRBV12-5 and TRBJ2-2; 7 nucleotides align to TRBD1. The CDR3 contains 14 residues. With V trimmed by 5 bases and J by 7 bases, 7 bases remained unmatched. Germline CDR1 is LGHNT and CDR2 is FRNRAP. In DNA form, the CDR3 reads TGTGCTAGTGGTCCACAGGGGTTAGGCGGGGAGCTGTTTTTT. Its translation is CASGPQGLGGELFF.

This clone was counted a few times. This sequence joins TRBV19 and TRBJ1-5; D ambiguous. This CDR3 contains 12 residues. V lost 4 bases and J 5 bases, leaving 6 bases between the germline ends. The germline gives CDR1 LNHDA, CDR2 SQIVND (reference sequence). The CDR3 DNA follows: TGTGCCAGTAGTACCCCCGATCAGCCCCAGCATTTT. It translates to CASSTPDQPQHF.

This clone was picked up one time. The V call is TRBV19, the J call TRBJ2-3; 11 bases match TRBD2. Germline CDR1 LNHDA, CDR2 SQIVND (reference sequence). The CDR3 has 20 residues. Trimming took 1 base from V and 0 from J; bases not matched to a gene: 12. This chain's CDR3 is CASSIAGLAGGTSSTDTQYF. CDR3 nucleotide sequence: TGTGCCAGTAGTATAGCTGGGCTAGCGGGAGGAACCTCTAGCACAGATACGCAGTATTTT.

This chain joins TRBV5-4 and TRBJ2-3; 10 nucleotides line up with TRBD2. The V and J ends lost 3 bases and 1 base, in that order; junction bases with no gene match: 5. The CDR3 length is 16 residues. Germline CDR1 and CDR2: SGHNT and YYREEE (reference sequence). The CDR3 loop reads CASSWGLAGGTDTQYF. The CDR3 DNA follows: TGTGCCAGCAGCTGGGGTCTAGCGGGGGGCACAGATACGCAGTATTTT.

J is TRBJ2-3 and V is TRBV9; weak D call: TRBD1 (5 bases). Germline CDR1 reads SGDLS; CDR2 reads YYNGEE. The V end was cut by 10 bases, the J end by 6 bases, with 12 bases between. The CDR3 is 11 residues long. CDR3 coding DNA: TGTGCCCGCCAGCAGGGCGATACGCAGTATTTT. This translates into CARQQGDTQYF.

V gene TRBV18 combines with J gene TRBJ1-6; 7 bases line up with TRBD1. Germline V gene lookup returns CDR1 KGHSH and CDR2 LQKENI. This CDR3 is 14 amino acids long. Unmatched junction bases numbered 2, after V lost 2 bases and J lost 7 bases. For the CDR3, the DNA is TGTGCCAGCTCACCATCGGACAGGAATTCACCCCTCCACTTT. It translates to CASSPSDRNSPLHF. Based on the CDR3 plus reference TRBV18 and TRBJ1-6, the full variable domain is NAGVMQNPRHLVRRRGQEARLRCSPMKGHSHVYWYRQLPEEGLKFMVYLQKENIIDESGMPKERFSAEFPKEGPSILRIQQVVRGDSAAYFCASSPSDRNSPLHFGNGTRLTVT.

The CDR3 bases are TGTGCCAGCAGCCACGCCGGGGGGCCCGGCGGGGAGCTGTTTTTT. The encoded protein is CASSHAGGPGGELFF. V usage is TRBV4-2 and J usage is TRBJ2-2; D may be TRBD2 (7 bases). The CDR3 totals 15 residues. CDR1 LGHNA and CDR2 YNFKEQ come from the germline V gene. V dropped 3 bases and J dropped 7 bases, with 15 bases sitting between them.

J is TRBJ2-7 and V is TRBV7-2; D may be TRBD1 (6 bases). This CDR3 is 15 amino acids long. V was shortened by 1 base and J by 4 bases, with 14 bases between the two germline ends. Germline assignment: CDR1 SGHTA and CDR2 FQGNSA. The CDR3 is CASSLGQHRAYEQYF. CDR3 in DNA: TGTGCCAGCAGCTTAGGACAACACAGGGCTTACGAGCAGTACTTC.